This T cell receptor (beta chain) derives from a study of blood T cells in healthy people across ages. Study-wide points: There was a strong correlation between TCR beta diversity and naive T cell percentage.

Germline CDR1 MNHEY, CDR2 SVGAGI. CDR3 length: 15 residues. Germline trimming cut 6 bases from V and 0 bases from J; bases unmatched to any gene: 5. Concerning this clonotype itself: Its antigen is not identified.

Combining a sample-barcoded 5' primer with a J-beta primer mix, a second PCR ran for 7 to 11 cycles. TCRdb reprocessed the 5' RACE reads with MiXCR, giving one entry per CDR3 protein. The sample holds 1.5 million to 2 million distinct CDR3 sequences, about 49% seen once. Researchers report isolating at least 6.5 million PBMCs per sample. This rearrangement joins TRBV6-5 to TRBJ2-5; 9 bases map to TRBD1. This clonotype originated in a woman aged 40 to 50 in good health. The sample comprised blood. CDR3 DNA sequence: TGTGCCAGCAGATTGACAGGGGGGGACCAAGAGACCCAGTACTTC. It yields the protein CASRLTGGDQETQYF.